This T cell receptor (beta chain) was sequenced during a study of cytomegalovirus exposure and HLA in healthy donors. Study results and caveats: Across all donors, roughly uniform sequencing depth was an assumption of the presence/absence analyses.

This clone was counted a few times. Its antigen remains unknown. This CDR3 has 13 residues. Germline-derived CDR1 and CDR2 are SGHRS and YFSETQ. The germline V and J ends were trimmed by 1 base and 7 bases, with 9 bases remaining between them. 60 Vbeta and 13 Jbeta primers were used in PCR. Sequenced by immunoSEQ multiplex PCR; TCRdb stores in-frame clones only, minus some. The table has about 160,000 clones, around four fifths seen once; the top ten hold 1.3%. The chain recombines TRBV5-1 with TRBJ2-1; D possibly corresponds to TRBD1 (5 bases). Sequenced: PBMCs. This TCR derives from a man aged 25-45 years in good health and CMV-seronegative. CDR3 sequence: CASSLTSGNEQFF. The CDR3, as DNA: TGCGCCAGCAGCTTGACCTCAGGGAATGAGCAGTTCTTC. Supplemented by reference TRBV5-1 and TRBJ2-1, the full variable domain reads KAGVTQTPRYLIKTRGQQVTLSCSPISGHRSVSWYQQTPGQGLQFLFEYFSETQRNKGNFPGRFSGRQFSNSRSEMNVSTLELGDSALYLCASSLTSGNEQFFGPGTRLTVL.